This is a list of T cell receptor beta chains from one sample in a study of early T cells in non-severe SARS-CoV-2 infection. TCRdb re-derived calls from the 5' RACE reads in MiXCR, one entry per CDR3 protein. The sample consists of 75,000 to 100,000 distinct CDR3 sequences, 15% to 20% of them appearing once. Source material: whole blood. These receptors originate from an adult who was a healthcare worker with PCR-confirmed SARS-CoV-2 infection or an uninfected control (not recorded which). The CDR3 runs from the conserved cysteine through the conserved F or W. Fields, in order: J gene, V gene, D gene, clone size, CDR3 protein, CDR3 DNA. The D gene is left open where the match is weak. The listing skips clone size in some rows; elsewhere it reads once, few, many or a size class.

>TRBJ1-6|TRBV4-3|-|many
CASSQDSYGRADSPLHF
TGCGCCAGCAGCCAAGATTCCTACGGCAGGGCGGATTCACCCCTCCACTTT
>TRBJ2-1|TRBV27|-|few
CASSSIPGIEQFF
TGTGCCAGCAGTTCAATACCCGGAATTGAGCAGTTCTTC
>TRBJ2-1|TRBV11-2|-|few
CASSLVSNEQFF
TGTGCCAGCAGCTTAGTTAGCAATGAGCAGTTCTTC
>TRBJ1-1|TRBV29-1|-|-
CSVGDLGNTEAFF
TGCAGCGTTGGGGATTTGGGGAACACTGAAGCTTTCTTT
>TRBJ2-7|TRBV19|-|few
CASSMGLFYEQYF
TGTGCCAGTAGTATGGGACTGTTCTACGAGCAGTACTTC
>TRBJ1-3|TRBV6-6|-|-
CASSFSPTGNTIYF
TGTGCCAGCAGTTTTAGCCCAACTGGAAACACCATATATTTT
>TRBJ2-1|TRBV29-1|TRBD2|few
CSVVPSGRAGEQFF
TGCAGCGTTGTCCCAAGCGGGAGGGCCGGGGAGCAGTTCTTC
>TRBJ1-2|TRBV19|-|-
CASSFSGTSGGYTF
TGTGCCAGTAGTTTTTCCGGGACCTCCGGTGGCTACACCTTC
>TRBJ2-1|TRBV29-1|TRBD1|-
CSAWTGLNEQFF
TGCAGCGCCTGGACAGGTCTCAATGAGCAGTTCTTC
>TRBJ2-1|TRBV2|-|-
CASRTGLNNEQFF
TGTGCCAGCAGGACTGGACTGAACAATGAGCAGTTCTTC
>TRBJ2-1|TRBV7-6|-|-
CASSLDTWEQFF
TGTGCCAGCAGCTTGGACACATGGGAGCAGTTCTTC
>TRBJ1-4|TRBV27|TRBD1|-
CASSLYKGRTGGNEEKLFF
TGTGCCAGCAGTCTTTATAAGGGGAGAACAGGGGGGAACGAGGAAAAACTGTTTTTT
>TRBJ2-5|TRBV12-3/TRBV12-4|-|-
CASSSGQSQKETQYF
TGTGCCAGCAGTTCCGGACAGTCCCAAAAAGAGACCCAGTACTTC
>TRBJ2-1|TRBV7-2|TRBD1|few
CASSLGTGWALPQFF
TGTGCCAGCAGCTTGGGGACAGGGTGGGCCCTACCCCAGTTCTTC
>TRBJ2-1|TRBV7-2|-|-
CASSFPGARDEQFF
TGTGCCAGCAGCTTCCCCGGGGCCAGGGATGAGCAGTTCTTC
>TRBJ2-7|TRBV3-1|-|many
CASSQVWSSDYEQYF
TGTGCCAGCAGCCAAGTTTGGAGTTCAGACTACGAGCAGTACTTC
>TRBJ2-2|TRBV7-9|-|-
CASSLYGRGIPGELFF
TGTGCCAGCAGCTTATATGGCAGGGGTATTCCCGGGGAGCTGTTTTTT
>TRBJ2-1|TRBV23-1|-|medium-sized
CASSQCQGSYNEQFF
TGCGCCAGCAGTCAATGTCAGGGCTCCTACAATGAGCAGTTCTTC
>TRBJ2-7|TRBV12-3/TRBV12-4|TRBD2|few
CASSGGLAGRYEQYF
TGTGCCAGCAGTGGGGGACTAGCGGGACGCTACGAGCAGTACTTC
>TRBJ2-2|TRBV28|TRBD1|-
CASSPPGQYTGELFF
TGTGCCAGCAGTCCCCCGGGACAGTACACCGGGGAGCTGTTTTTT
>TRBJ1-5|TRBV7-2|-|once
CASSLTGFNQPQHF
TGTGCCAGCAGCTTAACGGGGTTCAATCAGCCCCAGCATTTT
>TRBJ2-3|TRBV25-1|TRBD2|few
CASSELTSGRMDTQYF
TGTGCCAGCAGTGAATTGACTAGCGGGAGAATGGATACGCAGTATTTT
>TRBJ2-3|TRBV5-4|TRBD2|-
CASSLLAGTSTDTQYF
TGTGCCAGCAGCTTACTAGCGGGGACTAGCACAGATACGCAGTATTTT
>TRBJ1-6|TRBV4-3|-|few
CASSQDRGFYSPLHF
TGCGCCAGCAGCCAAGACCGGGGATTTTATTCACCCCTCCACTTT
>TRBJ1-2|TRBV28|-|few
CASSLAGPNYGYTF
TGTGCCAGCAGCCTCGCGGGCCCTAACTATGGCTACACCTTC
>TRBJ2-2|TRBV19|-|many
CASSIQEGGELFF
TGTGCCAGTAGTATCCAGGAGGGCGGGGAGCTGTTTTTT
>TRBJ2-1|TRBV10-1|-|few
CASSESGSNEQFF
TGCGCCAGCAGTGAGTCTGGCAGCAATGAGCAGTTCTTC
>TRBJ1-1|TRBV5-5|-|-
CASSNQGRTEAFF
TGTGCCAGCAGCAATCAGGGACGCACTGAAGCTTTCTTT
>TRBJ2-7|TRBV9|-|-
CASSIGLDYEQYF
TGTGCCAGCAGCATAGGTCTTGACTACGAGCAGTACTTC
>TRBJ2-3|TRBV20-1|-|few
CSILGAADTQYF
TGCAGTATACTAGGTGCTGCAGATACGCAGTATTTT
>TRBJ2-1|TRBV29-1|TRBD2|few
CSVVGLAGGNEQFF
TGCAGCGTTGTTGGGCTAGCGGGGGGCAATGAGCAGTTCTTC
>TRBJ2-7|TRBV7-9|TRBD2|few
CASSLELARYEQYF
TGTGCCAGCAGCTTAGAACTAGCGCGGTACGAGCAGTACTTC
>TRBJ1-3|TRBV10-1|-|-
CASSGGSRSSGNTIYF
TGCGCCAGCAGTGGAGGAAGCCGATCCTCTGGAAACACCATATATTTT
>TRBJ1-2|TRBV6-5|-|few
CASIGGADTDYGYTF
TGTGCCAGCATAGGGGGGGCAGATACAGACTATGGCTACACCTTC
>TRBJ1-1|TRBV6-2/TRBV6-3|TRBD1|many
CASSYYRQGSEAFF
TGTGCCAGCAGTTACTACCGACAGGGGTCTGAAGCTTTCTTT
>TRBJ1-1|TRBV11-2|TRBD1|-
CASSLAPPGGNTEAFF
TGTGCCAGCAGCTTGGCCCCTCCAGGGGGAAACACTGAAGCTTTCTTT
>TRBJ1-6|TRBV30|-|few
CAWSWEGLSYNSPLHF
TGTGCCTGGTCATGGGAGGGACTCTCCTATAATTCACCCCTCCACTTT
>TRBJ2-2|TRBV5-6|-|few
CASSLQGINTGELFF
TGTGCCAGCAGCCTGCAGGGGATTAACACCGGGGAGCTGTTTTTT
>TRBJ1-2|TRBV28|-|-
CASRRGGKYGYTF
TGTGCCAGCAGGAGGGGGGGTAAATATGGCTACACCTTC
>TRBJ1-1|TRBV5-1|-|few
CASSSEPQGGAFF
TGCGCCAGCAGCTCGGAGCCACAGGGAGGGGCTTTCTTT
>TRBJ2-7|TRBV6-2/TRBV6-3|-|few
CASWDFYEQYF
TGTGCCAGCTGGGACTTCTACGAGCAGTACTTC
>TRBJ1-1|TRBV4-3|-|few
CASSQRAVSMNTEAFF
TGCGCCAGCAGCCAACGGGCAGTTTCCATGAACACTGAAGCTTTCTTT
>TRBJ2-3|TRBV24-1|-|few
CATSDRGRSSSTDTQYF
TGTGCCACCAGTGACCGGGGACGTTCCTCTAGCACAGATACGCAGTATTTT
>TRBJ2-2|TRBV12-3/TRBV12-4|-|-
CASSLPGGLYTGELFF
TGTGCCAGCAGTTTGCCCGGGGGGCTTTACACCGGGGAGCTGTTTTTT
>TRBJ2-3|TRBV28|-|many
CASSLGSSHTDTQYF
TGTGCCAGCAGTTTAGGGAGTAGCCACACAGATACGCAGTATTTT
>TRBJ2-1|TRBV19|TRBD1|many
CASSWGQGAYNEQFF
TGTGCCAGTAGTTGGGGACAGGGGGCCTACAATGAGCAGTTCTTC
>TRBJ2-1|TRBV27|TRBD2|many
CASTKLMAGGRWDEQFF
TGTGCCAGCACCAAATTAATGGCGGGGGGTAGATGGGATGAGCAGTTCTTC
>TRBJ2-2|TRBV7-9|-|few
CASSPDLGILNTGELFF
TGTGCCAGCAGCCCCGATCTAGGGATACTGAACACCGGGGAGCTGTTTTTT
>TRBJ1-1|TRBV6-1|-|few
CASTYPGSPRNTEAFF
TGTGCCAGCACCTATCCGGGGTCCCCTAGGAACACTGAAGCTTTCTTT
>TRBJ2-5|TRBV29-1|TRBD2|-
CSVDGGSAEETQYF
TGCAGCGTTGATGGCGGGAGCGCGGAAGAGACCCAGTACTTC
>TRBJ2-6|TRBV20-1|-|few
CSARDRSGANVLTF
TGCAGTGCTAGGGATCGCTCTGGGGCCAACGTCCTGACTTTC
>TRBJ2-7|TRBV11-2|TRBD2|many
CASSPPGLAGAHEQYF
TGTGCCAGCAGCCCTCCGGGACTAGCGGGAGCCCACGAGCAGTACTTC
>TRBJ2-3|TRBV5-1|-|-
CASSLRTTDTQYF
TGCGCCAGCAGCCTAAGAACCACAGATACGCAGTATTTT
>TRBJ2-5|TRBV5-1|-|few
CASSDQRAKETQYF
TGCGCCAGCAGCGATCAGAGGGCGAAAGAGACCCAGTACTTC
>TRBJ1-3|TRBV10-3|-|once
CAISESTLRVDGNTIYF
TGTGCCATCAGTGAGTCGACTCTGAGGGTGGACGGAAACACCATATATTTT
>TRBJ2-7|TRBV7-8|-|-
CASSPRTSYEQYF
TGTGCCAGCAGCCCAAGGACCTCCTACGAGCAGTACTTC
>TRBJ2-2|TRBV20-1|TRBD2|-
CSASTSGRSGELFF
TGCAGTGCTAGTACTAGCGGGAGATCCGGGGAGCTGTTTTTT
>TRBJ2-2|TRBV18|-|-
CASSPPILHRFKELFF
TGTGCCAGCTCACCACCTATCTTACATCGGTTTAAAGAGCTGTTTTTT
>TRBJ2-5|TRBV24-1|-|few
CATSGEGRGEAYQETQYF
TGTGCCACCAGTGGAGAGGGCAGGGGAGAAGCTTACCAAGAGACCCAGTACTTC
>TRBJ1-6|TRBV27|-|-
CASSPRPDVSPLHF
TGTGCCAGCAGTCCACGCCCCGACGTGTCACCCCTCCACTTT